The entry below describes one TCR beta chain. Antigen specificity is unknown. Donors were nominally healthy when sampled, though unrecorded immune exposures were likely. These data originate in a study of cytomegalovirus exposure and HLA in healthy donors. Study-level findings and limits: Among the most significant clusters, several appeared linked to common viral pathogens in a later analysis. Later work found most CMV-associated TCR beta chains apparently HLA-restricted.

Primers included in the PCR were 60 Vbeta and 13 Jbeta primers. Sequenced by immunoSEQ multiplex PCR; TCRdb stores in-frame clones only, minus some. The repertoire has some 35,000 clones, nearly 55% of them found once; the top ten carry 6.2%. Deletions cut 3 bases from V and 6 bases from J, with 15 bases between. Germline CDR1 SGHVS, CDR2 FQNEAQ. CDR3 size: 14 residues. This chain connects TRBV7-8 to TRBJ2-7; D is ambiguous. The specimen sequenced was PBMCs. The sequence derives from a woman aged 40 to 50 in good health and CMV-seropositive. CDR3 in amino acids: CASSLNFMSREQYF. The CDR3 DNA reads TGTGCCAGCAGCTTGAATTTCATGTCGCGCGAGCAGTACTTC.